Given below is one T cell receptor (beta chain) in context. These data come from a study of blood T cell repertoires in COVID-19. Turning to the study itself: Both acute and convalescent COVID-19 samples were obtained from the United States, Italy and Spain. T cells, B-cell-depleted T cells, or PBMCs provided the cDNA or gDNA that served as material.

Original processing notes: Reference gene primer amplification in the assay estimated nucleated cell counts. Only in-frame clones appear in the TCRdb table, and some are missing; sequencing was by immunoSEQ multiplex PCR. V and J calls and clone size are given by that table; D and trimming were obtained from the DNA. The sample has approximately 260,000 clones; over 80% are singletons. The CDR3 contains 12 residues. V dropped 7 bases and J dropped 5 bases, with 9 bases sitting between them. From germline, CDR1 is MNHEY and CDR2 SVGAGI. This TCR was sampled from a man aged 60 to 75 who had recovered from COVID-19. Sample: peripheral blood. This chain uses TRBV6-5 with TRBJ2-1, with a possible D match to TRBD2 (6 bases). The CDR3 DNA follows: TGTGCCAGCACCCGGGGGAACAATGAGCAGTTCTTC. Amino acid sequence: CASTRGNNEQFF.